This TCR beta chain was recorded in a study of blood T cell repertoires in COVID-19 (TCRdb year 2020). Some background on the complete study: The collaborator samples originated in the United States, Italy and Spain and spanned the acute and convalescent phases of COVID-19. The material from the prospective study consisted of cDNA or gDNA derived from T cells, B-cell-depleted T cells, or PBMCs. The samples were drawn from two sources: the first 160 participants of the ongoing ImmuneRACE study, and 1,000 to 1,500 subjects contributed by 6 global collaborators. Subjects who had been exposed to COVID-19, were actively infected with it, or had recovered from it provided the deeply sampled blood TCRbeta repertoires that made up the dataset. A freely available public database, intended as a resource for researchers studying the immune response to SARS-CoV-2, is where the repertoires were released. Sample metadata almost always included a de-identified subject ID, COVID-19 status, age in years and sex. HLA class I and class II types, where available, came from metadata supplied by the sample provider rather than from assay-based typing.

A note on this clone: There is no known antigen for this receptor. No base quality values were provided; no much bigger clone lies one nucleotide off.

Paper-wide results and their limitations: The quantity of clinical and demographic metadata differed by source and by participant and was supplied without curation.

Reading from cysteine to phenylalanine, the CDR3 counts 18 amino acids. The DNA shown is the 54-base CDR3, in frame from base 1. Unmatched junction bases come to 12, with V trimmed by 2 bases and J by 3 bases. For CDR1 and CDR2, the germline V gene lists MDHEN and SYDVKM. TCRbeta CDR3 regions were amplified from genomic DNA using the immunoSEQ Assay, a bias-controlled multiplex PCR. For the original study's pipeline: The number of nucleated cells in each sample was estimated from the amplification of reference gene primers within the assay. Sequence reads were collapsed and filtered to measure the absolute abundance of every unique TCRbeta CDR3 rearrangement. Productive Simpson clonality was computed per sample as the square root of Simpson's diversity index over productive rearrangements. Sourced from immuneACCESS, this table was stored by TCRdb with only in-frame sequences that have V and J called. A share of the clones is absent; for the studies checked, an unresolved V gene accounts for under half, and the remainder has no known explanation. That table furnishes V, J and clone size, whereas the DNA furnished D and trimming. The sample table holds 200,000 to 250,000 clones, of which roughly 84% were seen once. 5.5% to 7.5% of the sample is taken by the ten largest.

Enrolling through a virtual design, the prospective study's participants ranged in age from roughly 18 to 90 years and lived across some 22 United States geographic areas. To assign participants to cohorts, the prospective study relied on clinical history that participants themselves reported in a screening survey and a study questionnaire. Recovered participants in ImmuneRACE Cohort 3 were defined as having two consecutive negative NP/OP PCR tests, clearance from a healthcare professional, or resolution of symptoms. In the prospective study, mobile phlebotomists collected whole blood, serum and a nasopharyngeal or oropharyngeal swab from each participant. Over an approximately 2-month period, participants in the prospective study had the option of providing additional blood draws and questionnaires. Before DNA extraction, prospective study blood samples were shipped either frozen or at room temperature.

Sample: PBMCs or T cells enriched from blood (not recorded which). This chain is built from TRBV28 and TRBJ2-5, with TRBD1 identical over 10 junction bases. The receptor was derived from a woman aged 40 to 49 who had recovered from COVID-19. In nucleotides, the sequence is TGTGCCAGCAGTTTAAGATGGCGGACAGGGGGTGTGAAAGAGACCCAGTACTTC. Its protein is CASSLRWRTGGVKETQYF.